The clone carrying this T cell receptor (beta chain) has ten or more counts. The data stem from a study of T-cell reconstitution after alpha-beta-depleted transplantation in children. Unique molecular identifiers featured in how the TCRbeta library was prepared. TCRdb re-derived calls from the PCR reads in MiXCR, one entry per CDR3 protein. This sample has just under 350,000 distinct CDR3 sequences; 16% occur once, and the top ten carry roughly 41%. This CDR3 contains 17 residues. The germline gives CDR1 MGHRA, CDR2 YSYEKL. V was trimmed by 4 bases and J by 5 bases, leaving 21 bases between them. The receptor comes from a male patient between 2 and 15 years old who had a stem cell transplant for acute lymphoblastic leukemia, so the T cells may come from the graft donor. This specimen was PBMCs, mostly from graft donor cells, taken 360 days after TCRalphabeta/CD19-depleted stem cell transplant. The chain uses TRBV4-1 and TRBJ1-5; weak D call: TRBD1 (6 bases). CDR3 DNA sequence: TGCGCCAGCAGCCCCTTACAGGGTGAAGGCCTCCATCAGCCCCAGCATTTT. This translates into CASSPLQGEGLHQPQHF.